This T cell receptor (beta chain) derives from a study of cytomegalovirus exposure and HLA in healthy donors. Looked up from germline, CDR1 is SGHTA and CDR2 is FQGNSA. This CDR3 has 13 residues. Trimming pared 1 base from V and 3 bases from J, leaving 6 bases between. The PCR employed 60 Vbeta primers together with 13 Jbeta primers. Here immunoSEQ multiplex PCR was the method, and the copy in TCRdb shows in-frame clones only, minus some. The sample yields more than 150,000 clones, roughly 80% seen once. This sequence joins TRBV7-2 and TRBJ1-1; D remains ambiguous. Input material: PBMCs. The source of this sequence is a man aged 45 to 65 in good health and CMV-seronegative. Here the CDR3 DNA reads TGTGCCAGCAGCTTAGGCAGGTACACTGAAGCTTTCTTT. Its protein is CASSLGRYTEAFF. Full variable domain (remainder filled in from reference TRBV7-2 and TRBJ1-1): GAGVSQSPSNKVTEKGKDVELRCDPISGHTALYWYRQSLGQGLEFLIYFQGNSAPDKSGLPSDRFSAERTGGSVSTLTIQRTQQEDSAVYLCASSLGRYTEAFFGQGTRLTVV.